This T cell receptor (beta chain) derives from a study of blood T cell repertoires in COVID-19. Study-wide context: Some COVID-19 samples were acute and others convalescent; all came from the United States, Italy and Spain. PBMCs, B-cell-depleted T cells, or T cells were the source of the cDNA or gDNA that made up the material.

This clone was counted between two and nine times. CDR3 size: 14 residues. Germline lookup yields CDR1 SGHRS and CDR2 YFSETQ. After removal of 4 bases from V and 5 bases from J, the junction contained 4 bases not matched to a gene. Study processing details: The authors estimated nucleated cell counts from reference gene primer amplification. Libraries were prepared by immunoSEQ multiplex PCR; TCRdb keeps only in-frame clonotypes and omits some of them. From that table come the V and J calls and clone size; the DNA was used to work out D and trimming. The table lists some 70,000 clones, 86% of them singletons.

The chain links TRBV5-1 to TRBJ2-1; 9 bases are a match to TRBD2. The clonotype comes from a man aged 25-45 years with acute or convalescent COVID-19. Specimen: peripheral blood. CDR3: CASSLTSGHNEQFF. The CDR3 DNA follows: TGCGCCAGCAGCCTGACTAGCGGACACAATGAGCAGTTCTTC.